This T cell receptor beta chain derives from a study of control samples from healthy donors and cancer patients. Germline V gene sequence: CDR1 LNHDA, CDR2 SQIVND (reference sequence). This CDR3 is 16 amino acids long. V dropped 5 bases and J dropped 4 bases, with 20 bases sitting between them. Data came from immunoSEQ multiplex PCR; TCRdb stores just in-frame clones and leaves some out. The table lists fewer than 85,000 clones, approximately 94% of them singletons. The TCR sequence derives from a woman aged 25 to 39 in good health. Sequencing was carried out using blood. The V gene is TRBV19, the J gene TRBJ1-2; TRBD1 is a possible D gene (6 bases). In nucleotides, the CDR3 is TGTGCCAGTAGTCCCTCGGGGTTGGGGGCGGCCTATGGCTACACCTTC. This encodes CASSPSGLGAAYGYTF.